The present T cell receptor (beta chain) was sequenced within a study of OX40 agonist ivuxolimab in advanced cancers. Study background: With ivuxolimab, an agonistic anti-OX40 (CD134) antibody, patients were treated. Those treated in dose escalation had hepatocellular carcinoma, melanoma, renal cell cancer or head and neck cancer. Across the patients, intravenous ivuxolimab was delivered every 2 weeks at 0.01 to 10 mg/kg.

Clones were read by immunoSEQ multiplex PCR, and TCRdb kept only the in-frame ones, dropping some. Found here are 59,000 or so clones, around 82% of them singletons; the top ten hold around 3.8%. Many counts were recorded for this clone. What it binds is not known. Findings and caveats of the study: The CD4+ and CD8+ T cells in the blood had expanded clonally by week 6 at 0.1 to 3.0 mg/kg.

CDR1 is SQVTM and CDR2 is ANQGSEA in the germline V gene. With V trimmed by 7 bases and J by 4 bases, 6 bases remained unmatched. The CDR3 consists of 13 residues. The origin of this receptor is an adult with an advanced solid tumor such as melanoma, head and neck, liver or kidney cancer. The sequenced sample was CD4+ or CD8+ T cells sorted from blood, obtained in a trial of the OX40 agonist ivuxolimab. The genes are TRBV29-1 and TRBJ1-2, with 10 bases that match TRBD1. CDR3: CSARQGASYGYTF. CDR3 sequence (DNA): TGCAGCGCCCGACAGGGGGCGTCCTATGGCTACACCTTC.